Each of the 32 T cell receptor beta chains below was sequenced from the same sample in a study of Ad26.COV2.S vaccination and SARS-CoV-2 variants. The treatment denotes: around 19 received Ad26.COV2.S at low or high dose, single or two shots; about 5 received placebo; per-sample allocation not given. Sampling took place 63 days after the first vaccine or placebo injection. Only in-frame clones appear in the TCRdb table, and some are missing; sequencing was by immunoSEQ multiplex PCR. The data hold fewer than 900,000 clones, with roughly nine tenths observed a single time. The sample consisted of peripheral blood, taken in a trial of Ad26.COV2.S vaccine versus placebo. These receptors were collected from a person between 18 and 59 years old who received the Ad26.COV2.S COVID-19 vaccine or a placebo.

This clone was seen only once. The CDR3: CASRRTGGYTGELFF. The CDR3 bases are TGTGCCAGTAGGCGGACAGGGGGCTACACCGGGGAGCTGTTTTTT. This sequence joins TRBV19 and TRBJ2-2; 11 bases are shared with TRBD1. The CDR3 runs 15 residues. Germline V gives CDR1 LNHDA, CDR2 SQIVND (reference sequence). V was clipped by 6 bases and J by 3 bases; unmatched bases: 3.

The rearrangement links TRBV2 to TRBJ1-5; D gene uncertain. The germline V gene encodes CDR1 SNHLY and CDR2 FYNNEI. The CDR3 has 15 amino acids. The V and J ends lost 1 base and 1 base respectively, with 8 bases between them. CDR3 sequence: CASSEGLLSNQPQHF. CDR3 DNA sequence: TGTGCCAGCAGTGAAGGGTTACTGAGCAATCAGCCCCAGCATTTT.

This chain connects TRBV24-1 to TRBJ2-6; no clear D gene. The CDR3 consists of 13 residues. Germline lookup yields CDR1 KGHDR and CDR2 SFDVKD. With 3 bases removed from V and 3 bases from J, the gap between germline ends came to 2 bases. The CDR3 reads CATSDVGANVLTF. DNA of the CDR3: TGTGCCACCAGTGATGTTGGGGCCAACGTCCTGACTTTC.

The V call is TRBV7-3, the J call TRBJ2-1; 10 bases line up with TRBD2. This CDR3 has 17 residues. Looked up from germline, CDR1 is SGHTA and CDR2 is FQGTGA. V lost 5 bases and J lost 4; bases outside the gene matches: 11. The CDR3 bases are TGTGCCAGCAGCCCCGGGCCCATAGCGGGGGGTTACAATGAGCAGTTCTTC. Protein sequence: CASSPGPIAGGYNEQFF.

The DNA for the CDR3 is TGTGCCAGCAGTACAGGGGTCGTAGAGACCCAGTACTTC. Amino acids: CASSTGVVETQYF. The V gene is TRBV12-3 or TRBV12-4, the J gene TRBJ2-5; 7 positions agree with TRBD1. This CDR3 comprises 13 residues. V was clipped by 5 bases and J by 4 bases; unmatched bases: 4.

To note about this clone: The identical CDR3 is also encoded by other nucleotide sequences in the sample. The V and J genes are TRBV9 and TRBJ1-2, with D unclear. Trimming removed 0 bases from V and 6 bases from J, with 6 bases in between. The V gene's germline CDR1 is SGDLS and CDR2 YYNGEE. There are 12 residues in the CDR3. CDR3 DNA: TGTGCCAGCAGCGTAGCGGGAAATGGCTACACCTTC. This translates into CASSVAGNGYTF.

This sequence joins TRBV11-2 and TRBJ2-1; perhaps TRBD1 as D (6 bases). With 2 bases removed from V and 7 bases from J, the gap between germline ends came to 15 bases. CDR3 size: 15 residues. The germline V gene encodes CDR1 SGHAT and CDR2 FQNNGV. In nucleotides, the CDR3 is TGTGCCAGCAGCTTATGGTCGGACAGATTAAATGAGCAGTTCTTC. It codes for CASSLWSDRLNEQFF.

The table lists this clone with a count of one. This rearrangement joins TRBV10-2 to TRBJ1-5; 7 nucleotides align to TRBD1. V lost 2 bases and J lost 2; bases outside the gene matches: 3. The CDR3 runs 15 residues. In germline, CDR1 is WSHSY, CDR2 SAAADI. The CDR3: CASSETGEGNQPQHF. CDR3 DNA sequence: TGCGCCAGCAGTGAGACAGGGGAGGGCAATCAGCCCCAGCATTTT.

Points on this clone: The identical CDR3 is also encoded by other nucleotide sequences in the sample. This sequence joins TRBV3-1 (or the pseudogene TRBV3-2) and TRBJ1-2; no firm D call. In germline, CDR1 is LGHDT, CDR2 YNNKEL (reference sequence). CDR3 size: 13 residues. V lost 1 base, J lost 2 bases, and 5 bases lay in between. For the CDR3, the DNA is TGTGCCAGCAGCCAAGTGAACAACTATGGCTACACCTTC. This translates into CASSQVNNYGYTF.

V usage is TRBV27 and J usage is TRBJ2-2; either TRBD1 or TRBD2 may supply D (5 bases each). The germline V and J ends were trimmed by 4 bases and 6 bases, with 12 bases remaining between them. The CDR3 loop spans 14 amino acids. Germline lookup yields CDR1 MNHEY and CDR2 SMNVEV (reference sequence). CDR3 amino acids: CASSWGWAAGELFF. The CDR3, as DNA: TGTGCCAGCAGTTGGGGGTGGGCGGCCGGGGAGCTGTTTTTT.

V gene TRBV18 combines with J gene TRBJ1-3; D gene unclear. The CDR3 runs to 15 residues. Germline values: CDR1 KGHSH, CDR2 LQKENI. V was shortened by 3 bases and J by 4 bases, with 13 bases between the two germline ends. CDR3 sequence (DNA): TGTGCCAGCTCACCTACGACCCCTGCAGGAAACACCATATATTTT. It is translated as CASSPTTPAGNTIYF.

The V and J genes are TRBV5-1 and TRBJ2-2; a possible D gene is TRBD2 (5 bases). V shed 5 bases and J shed 6 bases, with 14 bases lying between them. This CDR3 has 14 residues. Germline V gene sequence: CDR1 SGHRS, CDR2 YFSETQ. The DNA of the CDR3 is TGCGCCAGCAGTGGGAGCACTGCCCCCGGGGAGCTGTTTTTT. This gives the protein CASSGSTAPGELFF.

The CDR3 sequence: CASSYSPNLYGYTF. CDR3 nucleotides: TGTGCCAGCAGTTACTCGCCTAACCTTTATGGCTACACCTTC. This chain links TRBV6-2 or TRBV6-3 with TRBJ1-2; D gene uncertain. Germline lookup yields CDR1 MNHEY and CDR2 SVGEGT. The CDR3 totals 14 residues. V lost 0 bases to trimming and J lost 5 bases, with 10 bases between them.

J is TRBJ1-1 and V is TRBV3-1 (or the pseudogene TRBV3-2); D remains unclear. Trimming took off 0 bases at V and 11 bases at J, with 7 bases between the two ends. CDR1 and CDR2 (germline): LGHDT, YNNKEL (reference sequence). The CDR3 is 11 residues long. CDR3 sequence reads: CASSQEQLAFF. CDR3 in DNA: TGTGCCAGCAGCCAAGAACAATTGGCTTTCTTT.

The chain is built from TRBV7-9 and TRBJ1-2; D unclear. Germline lookup yields CDR1 SEHNR and CDR2 FQNEAQ (reference sequence). With 1 base removed from V and 12 bases from J, the gap between germline ends came to 15 bases. The CDR3 runs to 13 residues. CDR3 DNA: TGTGCCAGCAGCTTAGTTGGCGGCCTAATGAACACCTTC. Translated, it gives CASSLVGGLMNTF.

The chain carries TRBV19 and TRBJ2-7; D remains unclear. Germline values: CDR1 LNHDA, CDR2 SQIVND (reference sequence). V was trimmed by 4 bases and J by 4 bases, leaving 14 bases between them. The CDR3 runs to 14 residues. The CDR3, as DNA: TGTGCCAGTAGTAGGTCGGGTGGCAATTACGAGCAGTACTTC. Its translation is CASSRSGGNYEQYF. The full variable domain, with the rest looked up from reference TRBV19 and TRBJ2-7, is DGGITQSPKYLFRKEGQNVTLSCEQNLNHDAMYWYRQDPGQGLRLIYYSQIVNDFQKGDIAEGYSVSREKKESFPLTVTSAQKNPTAFYLCASSRSGGNYEQYFGPGTRLTVT.

The V and J genes are TRBV27 and TRBJ2-7, with 8 positions matching TRBD1. The J segment lost 7 bases and the V segment lost 4 bases, leaving 6 bases of the junction unmatched. This CDR3 contains 13 residues. Looked up from germline, CDR1 is MNHEY and CDR2 is SMNVEV (reference sequence). The CDR3 protein is CASSSYRGLEQYF. For the CDR3, the DNA is TGTGCCAGCAGTTCCTACAGGGGGTTGGAGCAGTACTTC.

V gene TRBV4-2 combines with J gene TRBJ1-4; D call uncertain. The CDR3 sequence is 13 residues long. Germline CDR1 LGHNA, CDR2 YNFKEQ. V was clipped by 0 bases and J by 6 bases, with 5 bases between them. CDR3 sequence (DNA): TGTGCCAGCAGCCAAGAGGAGTATGAAAAACTGTTTTTT. Translating it yields CASSQEEYEKLFF.

The CDR3 protein is CASSYWGREEKLFF. CDR3 in DNA: TGTGCCAGCAGTTACTGGGGGCGAGAGGAAAAACTGTTTTTT. The chain uses TRBV6-5 and TRBJ1-4; a weak D match, TRBD1 (6 bases). CDR3 size: 14 residues. The V and J ends lost 1 base and 8 bases respectively, with 11 bases between them. In germline, CDR1 is MNHEY, CDR2 SVGAGI.

The chain joins TRBV14 to TRBJ1-5; D is unresolved. Germline V gives CDR1 SGHDN, CDR2 FVKESK. CDR3 size: 16 residues. Trimming removed 3 bases from V and 5 bases from J, with 17 bases in between. DNA of the CDR3: TGTGCCAGCAGCCACCCCGGAGAGGGTTGGGATCAGCCCCAGCATTTT. It specifies CASSHPGEGWDQPQHF.

The rearrangement joins TRBV6-5 to TRBJ2-7; unclear D gene. CDR1 is MNHEY and CDR2 is SVGAGI in the germline V gene. V dropped 6 bases and J dropped 6 bases, with 12 bases sitting between them. CDR3 size: 12 residues. CDR3 sequence (DNA): TGTGCCAGCAGCCCCGAGCGTTGCGAGCAGTACTTC. It is translated as CASSPERCEQYF.

The chain recombines TRBV11-2 with TRBJ2-1; D uncertain. This CDR3 contains 15 residues. V shed 5 bases and J shed 0 bases, with 11 bases lying between them. Germline values: CDR1 SGHAT, CDR2 FQNNGV. CDR3 amino acids: CASSIQPSSYNEQFF. The CDR3 DNA reads as TGTGCCAGCAGCATCCAACCTAGCTCCTACAATGAGCAGTTCTTC.

The rearrangement links TRBV5-1 to TRBJ2-2; 8 nucleotides agree with TRBD2. V lost 0 bases to trimming and J lost 5 bases; unmatched junction nucleotides: 9. Germline V gene sequence: CDR1 SGHRS, CDR2 YFSETQ. The CDR3 is 17 amino acids. CDR3 DNA: TGCGCCAGCAGCTTGGTACCGGGAGGGCCTTTTACCGGGGAGCTGTTTTTT. Residues: CASSLVPGGPFTGELFF. The full variable domain, in which reference TRBV5-1 and TRBJ2-2 provide the parts outside the CDR3, is KAGVTQTPRYLIKTRGQQVTLSCSPISGHRSVSWYQQTPGQGLQFLFEYFSETQRNKGNFPGRFSGRQFSNSRSEMNVSTLELGDSALYLCASSLVPGGPFTGELFFGEGSRLTVL.

The V and J genes are TRBV7-6 and TRBJ1-1; D unclear. V lost 0 bases and J lost 2, with 22 bases in between. From germline, CDR1 is SGHVS and CDR2 FNYEAQ. The CDR3 has 19 residues. The CDR3 DNA reads TGTGCCAGCAGCTTAGCGGTAATCCCCGGCGGCAGAAAAAACACTGAAGCTTTCTTT. Its protein is CASSLAVIPGGRKNTEAFF. Full variable domain (missing parts from reference TRBV7-6 and TRBJ1-1): GAGVSQSPRYKVTKRGQDVALRCDPISGHVSLYWYRQALGQGPEFLTYFNYEAQQDKSGLPNDRFSAERPEGSISTLTIQRTEQRDSAMYRCASSLAVIPGGRKNTEAFFGQGTRLTVV.

The J gene is TRBJ2-7, the V gene TRBV7-8; maybe TRBD1 (7 bases). In germline, CDR1 is SGHVS, CDR2 FQNEAQ. The V end was cut by 6 bases, the J end by 5 bases, with 20 bases between. The CDR3 covers 15 residues. DNA for the CDR3: TGTGCCAGCAGTCACAGGGGACGGGAGACCGACGAGCAGTACTTC. Encoded protein: CASSHRGRETDEQYF.

This clone has a single count. The chain joins TRBV6-1 to TRBJ1-5; D is undetermined. There are 17 residues in the CDR3. Germline assignment: CDR1 MNHNS and CDR2 SASEGT. Trimming took off 0 bases at V and 0 bases at J, with 12 bases between the two ends. The CDR3 loop is CASSEARRLYSNQPQHF. DNA for the CDR3: TGTGCCAGCAGTGAAGCGCGCAGGCTCTATAGCAATCAGCCCCAGCATTTT.

This chain joins TRBV14 and TRBJ1-4; D is uncertain. V shed 4 bases and J shed 2 bases, with 11 bases lying between them. Germline-derived CDR1 and CDR2 are SGHDN and FVKESK. This CDR3 contains 15 residues. In DNA form, the CDR3 reads TGTGCCAGCAGCCCTCGGGTGTCCACTAATGAAAAACTGTTTTTT. The encoded protein is CASSPRVSTNEKLFF. The full variable domain, rest sourced from reference TRBV14 and TRBJ1-4, is EAGVTQFPSHSVIEKGQTVTLRCDPISGHDNLYWYRRVMGKEIKFLLHFVKESKQDESGMPNNRFLAERTGGTYSTLKVQPAELEDSGVYFCASSPRVSTNEKLFFGSGTQLSVL.

The J gene is TRBJ1-1, the V gene TRBV7-9; the D gene is possibly TRBD1 (6 bases). Looked up from germline, CDR1 is SEHNR and CDR2 is FQNEAQ (reference sequence). Trimming cost V 5 bases and J 0 bases, with 13 bases left between them. This CDR3 region has 15 residues. The DNA of the CDR3 is TGTGCCAGCAGCCTTTTGGGACACGTGAACACTGAAGCTTTCTTT. Protein sequence: CASSLLGHVNTEAFF.

V and J are TRBV15 and TRBJ2-7; D might be TRBD1 (6 bases). V was shortened by 0 bases and J by 7 bases, with 13 bases between the two germline ends. This CDR3 is 14 amino acids long. CDR1 is LNHNV and CDR2 is YYDKDF in the germline V gene (reference sequence). CDR3 bases: TGTGCCACCAGCAGAGATCGAGGGGGAGAGGAGCAGTACTTC. Amino acids: CATSRDRGGEEQYF.

V is TRBV29-1 and J is TRBJ1-1, with TRBD1 matching over 8 bases. The CDR3 loop spans 12 amino acids. The V segment lost 4 bases and the J segment 11 bases; nucleotides outside the gene matches: 9. CDR1 and CDR2 from the germline V gene are SQVTM and ANQGSEA. CDR3 loop: CSVGTGGSAAFF. The CDR3, as DNA: TGCAGCGTTGGAACAGGGGGATCTGCGGCTTTCTTT.

The chain is built from TRBV19 and TRBJ1-5, with a tentative D call TRBD1 (6 bases). V was pared by 5 bases and J by 7 bases, with 15 bases between. Germline V gene lookup returns CDR1 LNHDA and CDR2 SQIVND (reference sequence). The CDR3 length is 14 residues. For the CDR3, the DNA is TGTGCCAGTAGTGTCGACAGGCGAGGGCAGCCCCAGCATTTT. Translation: CASSVDRRGQPQHF.

The J gene is TRBJ2-7, the V gene TRBV5-4; 7 nucleotides match TRBD2. From germline, CDR1 is SGHNT and CDR2 YYREEE (reference sequence). This CDR3 has 18 residues. Trimming took 0 bases from V and 1 from J; bases not matched to a gene: 13. The CDR3 nucleotides read TGTGCCAGCAGCTTGGGCCAAACCTCCGGCGGGGGATCCTACGAGCAGTACTTC. It specifies CASSLGQTSGGGSYEQYF.